The following is a T cell receptor beta chain sequence with its context. This entry comes from a study of blood T cell repertoires in COVID-19. About the research overall: Samples taken during acute and convalescent COVID-19 were collected in the United States, Italy and Spain. T cells, B-cell-depleted T cells, or PBMCs supplied cDNA or gDNA.

Original data processing: Quantification of nucleated cells was approximated via reference gene primer amplification. Assay used: immunoSEQ multiplex PCR; TCRdb lists only in-frame clones, some missing. The V and J calls and clone size were taken over from that table, and D and trimming were inferred from the DNA. The data hold roughly 84,000 clones, with just under 85% observed a single time. The V and J ends lost 0 bases and 9 bases respectively, with 10 bases between them. Looked up from germline, CDR1 is SGHRS and CDR2 is YFSETQ. This CDR3 is 14 amino acids long. The chain has TRBV5-1 and TRBJ1-6, with D uncertain. The sample comprised peripheral blood. The origin of this receptor is a man of 80 years or more with active or convalescent COVID-19. The CDR3 loop reads CASSLGGTPSPLHF. Written as DNA, the CDR3 is TGCGCCAGCAGCTTGGGAGGAACGCCTTCACCCCTCCACTTT.